Below, 11 T cell receptor beta chains from the same sample are listed, as sequenced in a study of cytomegalovirus exposure and HLA in healthy donors. PCR employed 60 Vbeta and 13 Jbeta primers. TCRdb keeps only in-frame clones here, not all; method: immunoSEQ multiplex PCR. The table lists under 150,000 clones, less than 90% of them singletons. The sample taken for sequencing was PBMCs. Every receptor here comes from a boy aged 2-9 years in good health and CMV-seronegative.

The chain recombines TRBV28 with TRBJ1-2, with D hard to call. The V end lost 6 bases, the J end lost 8 bases, and 10 bases lay between the germline ends. Germline V CDR1 and CDR2: MDHEN, SYDVKM. The CDR3 covers 11 residues. The CDR3 DNA reads as TGTGCCAGCAGCGGGATAGGGGGCTACACCTTC. It is translated as CASSGIGGYTF.

The gene calls are TRBV6-1 and TRBJ1-5; no clear D gene. Germline V gene data show CDR1 as MNHNS and CDR2 as SASEGT. With 1 base removed from V and 4 bases from J, the gap between germline ends came to 11 bases. The CDR3 contains 15 residues. CDR3 nucleotide sequence: TGTGCCAGCAGTGAAGGACTGTCGGGTAATCAGCCCCAGCATTTT. Encoded protein: CASSEGLSGNQPQHF.

The J gene is TRBJ1-4, the V gene TRBV7-9; D may be TRBD1 (5 bases). The CDR3 is made up of 14 amino acids. Trimming left V 5 bases short and J 5 bases short, with 12 bases between. CDR1 and CDR2 (germline): SEHNR, FQNEAQ (reference sequence). CDR3 in amino acids: CASSPGGGNEKLFF. The CDR3 DNA reads as TGTGCCAGCAGCCCGGGTGGGGGGAATGAAAAACTGTTTTTT.

Regarding this clone: The sample carries other DNA sequences with the same CDR3. CDR3 nucleotide sequence: TGCGCCAGCAGCTCCAACAGTCCCGGGACAGGGGGCGGGTGGTACGAGCAGTACTTC. Amino acid sequence: CASSSNSPGTGGGWYEQYF. The V and J genes are TRBV5-1 and TRBJ2-7; 12 bases align to TRBD1. Germline V gives CDR1 SGHRS, CDR2 YFSETQ. The junction had 17 bases not matched to a gene; V was cut back by 3 bases and J by 4 bases. The CDR3 is 19 residues long.

The chain couples TRBV12-2 to TRBJ2-5; the table's D call of TRBD2 was not tested on the DNA. TRBV12-2 is reported as a pseudogene. The CDR3 is 18 residues long. CDR3 bases: TGTGCAAGTCGCCGCAATAGGGTCGCTTGGGGGGGCCTGGAGACCCAGTACTTC. Protein product: CASRRNRVAWGGLETQYF.

This chain joins TRBV5-6 and TRBJ1-6; D uncertain. This CDR3 is 13 amino acids long. Germline values: CDR1 SGHDT, CDR2 YYEEEE. Trimming removed 2 bases from V and 9 bases from J, with 9 bases in between. The CDR3 spells CASSFEGGSPLHF. CDR3 nucleotide sequence: TGTGCCAGCAGCTTTGAGGGAGGTTCACCCCTCCACTTT.

CDR3 nucleotides: TGTGCCAGCAGCTTACGGGTAGACGAGAACATTCAGTACTTC. It codes for CASSLRVDENIQYF. The chain uses TRBV7-9 and TRBJ2-4; D remains unclear. Trimming shortened V by 2 bases and J by 7 bases, and 12 bases separated the two germline ends. The CDR3 length is 14 residues. Germline V gene data show CDR1 as SEHNR and CDR2 as FQNEAQ (reference sequence). The full variable domain, completed using reference TRBV7-9 and TRBJ2-4, is DTGVSQNPRHKITKRGQNVTFRCDPISEHNRLYWYRQTLGQGPEFLTYFQNEAQLEKSRLLSDRFSAERPKGSFSTLEIQRTEQGDSAMYLCASSLRVDENIQYFGAGTRLSVL.

This rearrangement joins TRBV19 to TRBJ2-1; 8 bases line up with TRBD1. The length of the CDR3 is 13 residues. Unmatched junction bases numbered 0, after V lost 5 bases and J lost 3 bases. The V gene's germline CDR1 is LNHDA and CDR2 SQIVND (reference sequence). The CDR3 DNA is TGTGCCAGTAGTGGACAGGGCTACAATGAGCAGTTCTTC. Translated: CASSGQGYNEQFF. The complete variable domain, with remaining parts taken from reference TRBV19 and TRBJ2-1, reads DGGITQSPKYLFRKEGQNVTLSCEQNLNHDAMYWYRQDPGQGLRLIYYSQIVNDFQKGDIAEGYSVSREKKESFPLTVTSAQKNPTAFYLCASSGQGYNEQFFGPGTRLTVL.

The genes are TRBV6-6 and TRBJ2-3; the D is unclear. With 1 base removed from V and 6 bases from J, the gap between germline ends came to 8 bases. Germline loops: CDR1 MNHNY, CDR2 SVGAGI (reference sequence). This CDR3 region has 13 residues. The CDR3 region is CASSYYPRDTQYF. CDR3 coding DNA: TGTGCCAGCAGTTACTATCCACGGGATACGCAGTATTTT.

The chain combines TRBV7-9 with TRBJ2-7; 11 bases fit TRBD2. Germline V gene lookup returns CDR1 SEHNR and CDR2 FQNEAQ (reference sequence). The CDR3 has 18 residues. With 5 bases clipped from V and 5 bases from J, the junction kept 17 bases outside the gene matches. The CDR3 reads CASSTDRQSSGRIDEQYF. In nucleotides, the CDR3 is TGTGCCAGCAGCACCGATAGACAGTCTAGCGGGAGGATCGACGAGCAGTACTTC.

This rearrangement joins TRBV10-3 to TRBJ1-6, with a weak D call TRBD1 (5 bases). The germline V gene encodes CDR1 ENHRY and CDR2 SYGVKD. With 0 bases removed from V and 7 bases from J, the gap between germline ends came to 13 bases. CDR3 length equals 16 residues. The CDR3 protein is CAISESPGRVNSPLHF. Here the CDR3 DNA reads TGTGCCATCAGTGAGTCGCCGGGCAGGGTGAATTCACCCCTCCACTTT.